One sample yielded the 31 T cell receptor beta chains listed below, sequenced in a study of cytomegalovirus exposure and HLA in healthy donors. The PCR used 60 Vbeta and 13 Jbeta primers. The repertoire was sequenced with immunoSEQ multiplex PCR; TCRdb's copy has only in-frame clones and lacks some. The sample shows 220,000 or so clones, more than 65% of them seen only once. The specimen was PBMCs. The receptor set was obtained from a woman aged 25 to 39 in good health and CMV-seronegative.

J is TRBJ2-5 and V is TRBV7-9, with 7 bases aligning to TRBD2. Germline lookup yields CDR1 SEHNR and CDR2 FQNEAQ (reference sequence). CDR3 length: 15 amino acids. V gave up 4 bases and J gave up 4 bases; unmatched junction bases: 9. In nucleotides, the CDR3 is TGTGCCAGCAGCTCCCCTGGGGGGGGGACAGAGACCCAGTACTTC. Amino acid sequence: CASSSPGGGTETQYF.

This clone turned up a few times. V is TRBV15 and J is TRBJ1-5, with D maybe TRBD1 (5 bases). The CDR3 totals 15 residues. Trimming removed 6 bases from V and 1 base from J, with 13 bases in between. Looked up from germline, CDR1 is LNHNV and CDR2 is YYDKDF (reference sequence). This chain's CDR3 is CATRATGLSNQPQHF. The DNA for the CDR3 is TGTGCCACCAGAGCAACAGGTTTGAGCAATCAGCCCCAGCATTTT.

The chain links TRBV7-2 to TRBJ1-6; 7 positions agree with TRBD1. Germline V gene data show CDR1 as SGHTA and CDR2 as FQGNSA. The ends lost 0 bases at V and 11 bases at J; junction bases unmatched: 4. The CDR3 runs to 14 residues. This CDR3 reads CASSLATGEAPLHF. The CDR3 DNA follows: TGTGCCAGCAGCTTAGCCACAGGGGAGGCACCCCTCCACTTT.

This rearrangement joins TRBV27 to TRBJ1-1; 7 nucleotides align to TRBD1. The J segment lost 7 bases and the V segment lost 9 bases, leaving 8 bases of the junction unmatched. The CDR3 consists of 12 residues. Germline V gene data show CDR1 as MNHEY and CDR2 as SMNVEV (reference sequence). CDR3 amino acids: CASRTGAFEAFF. The CDR3 DNA sequence: TGTGCCAGTCGCACAGGGGCCTTTGAAGCTTTCTTT.

In this sample, this clone turned up a few times. This rearrangement joins TRBV10-3 to TRBJ1-1; 8 bases agree with TRBD1. The length of the CDR3 is 11 residues. The germline V gene has CDR1 ENHRY and CDR2 SYGVKD. V dropped 6 bases and J dropped 9; count of bases not matched to a gene: 3. This chain's CDR3 is CAIRDRDKAFF. CDR3 bases: TGTGCCATCAGGGACAGGGATAAAGCTTTCTTT.

The chain recombines TRBV30 with TRBJ2-3, with 9 bases matching TRBD2. Germline V gene lookup returns CDR1 GTSNPN and CDR2 SVGIG (reference sequence). The CDR3 covers 13 residues. With V trimmed by 7 bases and J by 6 bases, 8 bases remained unmatched. CDR3 in DNA: TGTGCCTCCTGGCTAGCGGGGAGGGATACGCAGTATTTT. Residues: CASWLAGRDTQYF.

The CDR3 sequence: CASSPTTGATGELFF. In DNA, the CDR3 is TGCGCCAGCAGCCCGACGACAGGGGCGACCGGGGAGCTGTTTTTT. V usage is TRBV5-1 and J usage is TRBJ2-2, with 8 bases aligning to TRBD1. Germline V gene data show CDR1 as SGHRS and CDR2 as YFSETQ. The trim removed 4 bases at V and 5 bases at J, leaving 7 bases unmatched. The CDR3 totals 15 residues.

Details on this clone: The junction departs from germline at one end; a sequencing error may be responsible. The rearrangement joins TRBV5-6 to TRBJ2-5, with 10 bases identical to TRBD2. The CDR3 loop spans 16 amino acids. Germline CDR1 reads SGHDT; CDR2 reads YYEEEE. The CDR3 loop is CATSLYLAGAGETQYF. CDR3 coding DNA: TGTGCCACCAGCTTGTACCTAGCGGGGGCAGGGGAGACCCAGTACTTC.

This clone has only one observation. V gene TRBV29-1 combines with J gene TRBJ2-5; 8 bases are shared with TRBD1. Matching the DNA end better, TRBJ2-7 makes the J call doubtful. CDR1 is SQVTM and CDR2 is ANQGSEA in the germline V gene. The CDR3 totals 12 residues. The CDR3 reads CSVDRGPYEQYF. As DNA, the CDR3 is TGCAGCGTTGACAGGGGGCCATACGAGCAGTACTTC.

The genes are TRBV19 and TRBJ2-1; 11 nucleotides agree with TRBD1. The CDR3 sequence is 16 residues long. Germline V gene data show CDR1 as LNHDA and CDR2 as SQIVND (reference sequence). V was pared by 5 bases and J by 8 bases, with 11 bases of the junction left unmatched. This chain's CDR3 is CASSRKGQGEGYEQFF. The CDR3, as DNA: TGTGCCAGTAGTCGAAAGGGACAGGGGGAAGGGTATGAGCAGTTCTTC.

This clone was observed once. The chain joins TRBV18 to TRBJ1-1; possible D gene TRBD1, 6 bases. The V and J ends lost 5 bases and 9 bases respectively, with 13 bases between them. The CDR3 covers 12 residues. From germline, CDR1 is KGHSH and CDR2 LQKENI. This CDR3 is CASSAPGTQAFF. The CDR3 nucleotides read TGTGCCAGCTCAGCCCCCGGGACACAAGCTTTCTTT.

The V call is TRBV5-4, the J call TRBJ2-7; 10 bases fit TRBD1. Trimming at V came to 2 bases and at J to 5 bases, leaving 4 bases not matched to a gene. The CDR3 is made up of 14 amino acids. The V gene's germline CDR1 is SGHNT and CDR2 YYREEE (reference sequence). The CDR3 is CASSLDRGRHEQYF. The CDR3 DNA reads TGTGCCAGCAGCTTAGACAGGGGGCGACACGAGCAGTACTTC.

The chain carries TRBV30 and TRBJ2-1; TRBD2 agrees at 7 bases. Germline V gene data show CDR1 as GTSNPN and CDR2 as SVGIG (reference sequence). V shed 2 bases and J 5 bases; nucleotides not matched to a gene: 9. CDR3 length: 15 amino acids. CDR3 region: CAWSWAGEQDNEQFF. CDR3 bases: TGTGCCTGGAGTTGGGCGGGAGAGCAAGACAATGAGCAGTTCTTC. Based on the CDR3 plus reference TRBV30 and TRBJ2-1, the full variable domain is SQTIHQWPATLVQPVGSPLSLECTVEGTSNPNLYWYRQAAGRGLQLLFYSVGIGQISSEVPQNLSASRPQDRQFILSSKKLLLSDSGFYLCAWSWAGEQDNEQFFGPGTRLTVL.

Regarding this clone: Since the CDR3 does not end with the conserved phenylalanine or tryptophan, this likely comes from a read error. The chain recombines TRBV29-1 with TRBJ1-1; a possible D gene is TRBD1 (6 bases). Per germline, CDR1 SQVTM and CDR2 ANQGSEA. The CDR3 covers 11 residues. V was pared by 6 bases and J by 8 bases, with 13 bases between. DNA of the CDR3: TGCAGCGTCGTATCCGACAGGGAAGCTTTCTTG. Protein sequence: CSVVSDREAFL.

The V and J genes are TRBV2 and TRBJ1-5, with 8 bases fitting TRBD1. The ends lost 6 bases at V and 4 bases at J; junction bases unmatched: 8. Germline assignment: CDR1 SNHLY and CDR2 FYNNEI. CDR3 length: 15 residues. CDR3 region: CASSPDRVGNQPQHF. The CDR3 DNA is TGTGCCAGCAGCCCGGACAGGGTAGGGAATCAGCCCCAGCATTTT.

DNA for the CDR3: TGCGCCAGCAGCTTGGGCGGGACAGGAGTCACTGAAGCTTTCTTT. Protein product: CASSLGGTGVTEAFF. The chain is built from TRBV5-1 and TRBJ1-1, with 8 bases aligning to TRBD1. The CDR3 is 15 amino acids. Germline CDR1 reads SGHRS; CDR2 reads YFSETQ. J lost 4 bases, V lost 0 bases, and 5 bases had no gene match.

The CDR3 reads CASSLGGTGPYEQYF. In DNA, the CDR3 is TGTGCCAGCAGTTTAGGTGGGACAGGGCCCTACGAGCAGTACTTC. V and J are TRBV27 and TRBJ2-5; 9 bases align to TRBD1. The closer fit of TRBJ2-7 to the DNA end suggests the J call may be wrong. Germline values: CDR1 MNHEY, CDR2 SMNVEV (reference sequence). The CDR3 has 15 amino acids.

The genes are TRBV10-3 and TRBJ1-1; D unresolved. The CDR3 spans 16 residues. CDR1 and CDR2 from the germline V gene are ENHRY and SYGVKD. Trimming left V 0 bases short and J 0 bases short, with 11 bases between. The CDR3 sequence is CAISESSVMMNTEAFF. The CDR3 DNA is TGTGCCATCAGTGAGTCAAGCGTCATGATGAACACTGAAGCTTTCTTT.

V gene TRBV6-5 combines with J gene TRBJ2-5; D unresolved. Between the trimmed V and J ends, which lost 2 bases and 5 bases, there was a span of 3 bases. The CDR3 is 11 residues long. Germline V gene data show CDR1 as MNHEY and CDR2 as SVGAGI. The CDR3 here is CASSYPETQYF. CDR3 nucleotides: TGTGCCAGCAGTTACCCTGAGACCCAGTACTTC.

This clone occurred a few times. The rearrangement joins TRBV7-8 to TRBJ1-2; TRBD1 aligns across 7 bases. The ends lost 3 bases at V and 2 bases at J; junction bases unmatched: 3. Germline V gives CDR1 SGHVS, CDR2 FQNEAQ. The CDR3 sequence is 14 residues long. The CDR3 loop reads CASSLTGQNYGYTF. The CDR3 nucleotides read TGTGCCAGCAGCTTGACAGGGCAGAACTATGGCTACACCTTC.

The chain carries TRBV5-1 and TRBJ2-1; 14 nucleotides agree with TRBD2. The CDR3 covers 17 residues. Per the germline V gene, CDR1 is SGHRS and CDR2 is YFSETQ. Trimming took 0 bases from V and 9 from J; bases not matched to a gene: 8. CDR3: CASSLDGLAGGFGEQFF. For the CDR3, the DNA is TGCGCCAGCAGCTTGGACGGACTAGCGGGAGGATTCGGTGAGCAGTTCTTC.

The rearrangement links TRBV30 to TRBJ1-1, with D possibly matching TRBD1 (5 bases). Trimming shortened V by 3 bases and J by 1 base, and 6 bases separated the two germline ends. The V gene's germline CDR1 is GTSNPN and CDR2 SVGIG (reference sequence). CDR3 length equals 12 residues. In nucleotides, the CDR3 is TGTGCCTGGAGGGGGGGGAACACTGAAGCTTTCTTT. This encodes CAWRGGNTEAFF.

The chain is built from TRBV11-3 and TRBJ2-1; D ambiguous. The germline V gene has CDR1 SGHNT and CDR2 YENEEA. This CDR3 has 15 amino acids. Trimming removed 8 bases from V and 0 bases from J, with 14 bases in between. In DNA form, the CDR3 reads TGTGCCAGCCCGCCCTACTTTGGCTCCTACAATGAGCAGTTCTTC. This translates into CASPPYFGSYNEQFF.

Of note for this clone: The sample has other DNA sequences that encode this CDR3 too. This sequence joins TRBV5-1 and TRBJ2-5, with 13 positions matching TRBD2. Trimming cost V 3 bases and J 4 bases; bases outside gene matches: 3. Germline V lookup: CDR1 SGHRS, CDR2 YFSETQ. The CDR3 covers 15 residues. The CDR3 DNA reads as TGCGCCAGCAGCTCGACTAGCGGGGGGCGAGAGACCCAGTACTTC. Its protein product is CASSSTSGGRETQYF.

With respect to this clone: The sample carries other DNA sequences with the same CDR3. The J gene is TRBJ2-1, the V gene TRBV7-8, with D perhaps TRBD1 (6 bases). The CDR3 length is 14 residues. CDR1 and CDR2 (germline): SGHVS, FQNEAQ. The V end was cut by 1 base, the J end by 6 bases, with 10 bases between. The CDR3 bases are TGTGCCAGCAGCTTAGGGACAGCGGCCAATGAGCAGTTCTTC. This translates into CASSLGTAANEQFF.

In its sample, this clone was seen a few times. This chain links TRBV2 with TRBJ2-3; perhaps TRBD1 as D (5 bases). V lost 2 bases and J lost 6, with 15 bases in between. Germline V gives CDR1 SNHLY, CDR2 FYNNEI. This CDR3 comprises 15 residues. Here the CDR3 DNA reads TGTGCCAGCAGTGAAAGGGGTGACGAGTCGGATACGCAGTATTTT. Translated: CASSERGDESDTQYF.

J is TRBJ2-4 and V is TRBV30; no definite D call. In germline, CDR1 is GTSNPN, CDR2 SVGIG (reference sequence). The CDR3 sequence is 15 residues long. V gave up 1 base and J gave up 1 base, with 11 bases separating them. The chain's CDR3 is CAWSASPLAKNIQYF. The CDR3 nucleotides read TGTGCCTGGAGTGCGTCCCCACTCGCCAAAAACATTCAGTACTTC.

This chain uses TRBV6-1 with TRBJ1-1; no definite D call. In germline, CDR1 is MNHNS, CDR2 SASEGT. V was cut by 8 bases and J by 7 bases, with 14 bases left in between. CDR3 size: 12 residues. The DNA for the CDR3 is TGTGCCAGCTCTGCGGGTGTCGGTGAAGCTTTCTTT. Its protein product is CASSAGVGEAFF.

V usage is TRBV25-1 and J usage is TRBJ1-1; D not certain. Trimming removed 5 bases from V and 0 bases from J, with 13 bases in between. From germline, CDR1 is MGHDK and CDR2 SYGVNS. This CDR3 has 15 residues. CDR3 in amino acids: CASSSISSVNTEAFF. In nucleotides, the CDR3 is TGTGCCAGCAGTTCAATTAGTTCGGTGAACACTGAAGCTTTCTTT. Supplemented by reference TRBV25-1 and TRBJ1-1, the full variable domain reads EADIYQTPRYLVIGTGKKITLECSQTMGHDKMYWYQQDPGMELHLIHYSYGVNSTEKGDLSSESTVSRIRTEHFPLTLESARPSHTSQYLCASSSISSVNTEAFFGQGTRLTVV.

This clone was observed a few times. V is TRBV2 and J is TRBJ2-5, with TRBD2 matching 9 bases. V lost 4 bases, J lost 5 bases, and 8 bases stayed unmatched. The germline CDR1 and CDR2 sequences are SNHLY and FYNNEI. The CDR3 runs to 15 residues. The CDR3 nucleotides are TGTGCCAGCAGTGTAGAAGCGGGAGGAGTGGAGACCCAGTACTTC. This gives the protein CASSVEAGGVETQYF.

The V gene is TRBV11-3, the J gene TRBJ2-4; no firm D call. The germline V gene has CDR1 SGHNT and CDR2 YENEEA. CDR3 length equals 14 residues. Trimming stripped 5 bases from V and 0 bases from J, with 8 bases between. The CDR3 protein is CASSPPVAKNIQYF. DNA of the CDR3: TGTGCCAGCAGCCCCCCAGTAGCCAAAAACATTCAGTACTTC. Looking up the rest from reference TRBV11-3 and TRBJ2-4 gives the full variable domain: EAGVVQSPRYKIIEKKQPVAFWCNPISGHNTLYWYLQNLGQGPELLIRYENEEAVDDSQLPKDRFSAERLKGVDSTLKIQPAELGDSAVYLCASSPPVAKNIQYFGAGTRLSVL.